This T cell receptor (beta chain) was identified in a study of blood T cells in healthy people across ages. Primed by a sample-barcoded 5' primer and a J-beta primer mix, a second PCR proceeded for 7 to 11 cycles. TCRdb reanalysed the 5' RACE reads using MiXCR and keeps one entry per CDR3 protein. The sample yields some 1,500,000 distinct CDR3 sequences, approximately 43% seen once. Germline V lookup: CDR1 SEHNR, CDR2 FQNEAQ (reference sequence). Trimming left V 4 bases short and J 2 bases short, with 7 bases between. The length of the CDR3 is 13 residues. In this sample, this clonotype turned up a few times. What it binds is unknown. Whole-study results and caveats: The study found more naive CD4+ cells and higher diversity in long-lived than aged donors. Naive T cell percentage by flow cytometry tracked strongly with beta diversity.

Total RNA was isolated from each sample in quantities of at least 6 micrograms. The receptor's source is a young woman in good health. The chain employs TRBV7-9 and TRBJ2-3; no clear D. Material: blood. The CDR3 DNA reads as TGTGCCAGCAGCTCATATCACACAGATACGCAGTATTTT. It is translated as CASSSYHTDTQYF.